There are many counts of the clone carrying this T cell receptor beta chain. Antigen specificity is unknown. TCR beta CDR3 regions were amplified from RNA. Carried out on the TCR CDR3, a first-round RT-PCR used the HTBI primer set. TCRdb redid the calling of the multiplex PCR reads with MiXCR, one entry per CDR3 protein. The table includes more than 550,000 distinct CDR3 sequences, roughly a sixth detected once. This record comes from a study of T cells in Graves' hyperthyroidism and ophthalmopathy. Whole-study context: Peripheral blood was taken when the disease was first diagnosed, before any treatment began.

Findings of the study overall: Ophthalmopathy and stable hyperthyroidism were separated by a 13 V-J model.

The V gene lost 3 bases and the J gene lost 2 bases, with 13 bases spanning the gap. The germline V gene encodes CDR1 SEHNR and CDR2 FQNEAQ (reference sequence). The length of the CDR3 is 15 residues. Uncontrolled infection, other autoimmune disease, pregnancy or lactation disqualified patients from enrolment. This sequence was found in a woman in her forties or fifties with Graves' hyperthyroidism that later progressed to Graves' ophthalmopathy. Sequencing was performed on blood. The J gene is TRBJ1-1, the V gene TRBV7-9; D not certain. CDR3 sequence (DNA): TGTGCCAGCAGCTTGATCGGAGGGTTCAACACTGAAGCTTTCTTT. This sequence encodes CASSLIGGFNTEAFF.